Listed below are T cell receptor beta chains from one sample, sequenced in a study of blood T cell repertoires in COVID-19. This table comes from immunoSEQ multiplex PCR, and its TCRdb copy is limited to in-frame clones, with some not included. In the table there are about 270,000 clones, 75% to 95% of which are singletons. Source material: PBMCs or T cells enriched from blood (not recorded which). Source of these receptors: a man in his forties who had been exposed to COVID-19. Each CDR3 is given with its conserved first and last residue. A D gene is named only where the DNA matches it firmly. The size field is filled for only some rows; it gives once, few, many or a size class.

V gene	D gene	J gene	clone size	CDR3 protein	CDR3 DNA
TRBV25-1	TRBD2	TRBJ2-5	NA	CATGTIAGELETQYF	TGTGCCACCGGAACGATAGCGGGAGAATTAGAGACCCAGTACTTC
TRBV4-2	NA	TRBJ1-2	NA	CASSPSPPGNGYTF	TGTGCCAGCAGCCCCTCCCCGCCGGGTAATGGCTACACCTTC
TRBV24-1	TRBD2	TRBJ2-1	NA	CATSDPLAGEGYNEQFF	TGTGCCACCAGTGACCCCCTAGCGGGAGAAGGCTACAATGAGCAGTTCTTC
TRBV7-2	TRBD1	TRBJ2-7	NA	CASSPTGDHEQYF	TGTGCCAGCAGCCCGACAGGGGATCACGAGCAGTACTTC
TRBV28	NA	TRBJ1-1	NA	CATTRAPGDTEAFF	TGTGCCACCACGAGGGCCCCGGGAGACACTGAAGCTTTCTTT
TRBV4-1	NA	TRBJ1-3	NA	CASSQEAVSGNTIYF	TGCGCCAGCAGCCAAGAGGCTGTCTCTGGAAACACCATATATTTT
TRBV11-3	TRBD1	TRBJ2-7	NA	CASSLMKGASSYEQYF	TGTGCCAGCAGCTTAATGAAGGGGGCAAGCTCCTACGAGCAGTACTTC
TRBV14	TRBD2	TRBJ2-3	NA	CASSKGLARPDTQYF	TGTGCCAGCAGCAAGGGACTAGCGCGCCCAGATACGCAGTATTTT
TRBV4-2	TRBD1	TRBJ1-2	NA	CASSQDGTGVESYGYTF	TGTGCCAGCAGCCAAGACGGGACAGGGGTAGAAAGCTATGGCTACACCTTC
TRBV5-6	NA	TRBJ1-2	once	CASSLDRPNYGYTF	TGTGCCAGCAGCTTGGACAGGCCTAACTATGGCTACACCTTC
TRBV4-1	NA	TRBJ1-2	NA	CASSPLPPGTIAYGYTF	TGCGCCAGCAGTCCCCTCCCACCCGGGACAATAGCCTATGGCTACACCTTC
TRBV5-1	NA	TRBJ1-4	NA	CASSLAAGLSEKLFF	TGCGCCAGCAGCTTGGCGGCGGGGTTGTCCGAAAAACTGTTTTTT
TRBV7-2	NA	TRBJ2-3	NA	CASSLVVGTRNTQYF	TGTGCCAGCAGCTTAGTTGTAGGGACACGAAATACGCAGTATTTT
TRBV29-1	NA	TRBJ1-2	NA	CSVETGENYGYTF	TGCAGCGTTGAAACGGGAGAAAACTATGGCTACACCTTC
TRBV10-3	NA	TRBJ2-5	once	CAIRSDRDGETQYF	TGTGCCATCAGGTCCGACAGAGATGGGGAGACCCAGTACTTC
TRBV2	NA	TRBJ2-3	NA	CASSGLNWQGASTDTQYF	TGTGCCAGCAGTGGTCTCAATTGGCAGGGCGCTAGCACAGATACGCAGTATTTT
TRBV11-2	NA	TRBJ2-7	NA	CASSLGAFNSYEQYF	TGTGCCAGCAGCCTCGGTGCATTTAATTCCTACGAGCAGTACTTC
TRBV19	TRBD1	TRBJ1-5	NA	CASTTGGIGNQPQHF	TGTGCCAGTACTACAGGGGGCATCGGCAATCAGCCCCAGCATTTT
TRBV27	NA	TRBJ1-1	NA	CASSLGQGGTEAFF	TGTGCCAGCAGTTTAGGCCAGGGCGGCACTGAAGCTTTCTTT
TRBV7-3	TRBD1	TRBJ1-1	NA	CASSLGQGNTEAFF	TGTGCCAGCAGCTTAGGACAGGGGAACACTGAAGCTTTCTTT
TRBV6-2/TRBV6-3	TRBD2	TRBJ2-1	NA	CASSYPIAGGSYNEQFF	TGTGCCAGCAGTTACCCAATAGCGGGAGGCTCCTACAATGAGCAGTTCTTC
TRBV19	NA	TRBJ1-1	NA	CASSSNRNTEAFF	TGTGCCAGTAGTTCTAACAGGAACACTGAAGCTTTCTTT
TRBV6-5	NA	TRBJ2-1	NA	CASRGSSYNEQFF	TGTGCCAGCCGGGGGAGCTCCTACAATGAGCAGTTCTTC
TRBV7-2	NA	TRBJ1-4	NA	CASSLGGMREKLFF	TGTGCCAGCAGCTTGGGGGGGATGAGGGAAAAACTGTTTTTT
TRBV2	NA	TRBJ1-2	NA	CASSDPQGPYGYTF	TGTGCCAGCAGTGATCCCCAGGGGCCCTATGGCTACACCTTC
TRBV28	TRBD2	TRBJ2-1	NA	CASSSPGLAGGVEQFF	TGTGCCAGCAGTTCCCCGGGACTAGCGGGAGGAGTGGAGCAGTTCTTC
TRBV2	TRBD1	TRBJ2-1	NA	CASEDRSSYNEQFF	TGTGCCAGCGAGGACAGGAGCTCCTACAATGAGCAGTTCTTC
TRBV4-2	NA	TRBJ2-5	NA	CAGSQDLAGAVGTQYF	TGTGCCGGCAGCCAAGATCTGGCGGGGGCCGTCGGGACCCAGTACTTC
TRBV5-1	TRBD1	TRBJ1-2	NA	CASSLGTAGDLDGYTF	TGCGCCAGCAGCCTGGGGACAGCCGGGGATCTTGACGGCTACACCTTC
TRBV5-1	TRBD1	TRBJ1-1	NA	CASSAGQGVEAFF	TGCGCCAGCAGCGCGGGACAGGGGGTTGAAGCTTTCTTT
TRBV28	NA	TRBJ1-2	NA	CASSPLGDTDLPTNYGYTF	TGTGCCAGCAGCCCCTTAGGGGACACGGATCTTCCCACTAACTATGGCTACACCTTC
TRBV6-2/TRBV6-3	NA	TRBJ1-1	many	CASSEGENAEAFF	TGTGCCAGCAGTGAGGGCGAAAACGCTGAAGCTTTCTTT
TRBV2	TRBD1	TRBJ2-7	NA	CASSVGQGISYEQYF	TGTGCCAGCAGTGTTGGACAGGGGATAAGCTACGAGCAGTACTTC
TRBV4-1	NA	TRBJ2-1	NA	CASSWEGDEQFF	TGCGCCAGCAGCTGGGAGGGGGATGAGCAGTTCTTC
TRBV28	NA	TRBJ1-5	NA	CASRFGQTHNQPQHF	TGTGCCAGCAGGTTCGGACAGACCCACAATCAGCCCCAGCATTTT
TRBV7-9	TRBD1	TRBJ1-1	NA	CASSLEGANTEAFF	TGTGCCAGCAGCTTAGAGGGGGCGAACACTGAAGCTTTCTTT
TRBV18	NA	TRBJ2-3	NA	CASSPAGQGTDTQYF	TGTGCCAGCTCACCGGCCGGACAAGGCACAGATACGCAGTATTTT
TRBV5-6	NA	TRBJ2-3	NA	CASSFRLGGTDTQYF	TGTGCCAGCAGCTTTCGCCTGGGAGGCACAGATACGCAGTATTTT